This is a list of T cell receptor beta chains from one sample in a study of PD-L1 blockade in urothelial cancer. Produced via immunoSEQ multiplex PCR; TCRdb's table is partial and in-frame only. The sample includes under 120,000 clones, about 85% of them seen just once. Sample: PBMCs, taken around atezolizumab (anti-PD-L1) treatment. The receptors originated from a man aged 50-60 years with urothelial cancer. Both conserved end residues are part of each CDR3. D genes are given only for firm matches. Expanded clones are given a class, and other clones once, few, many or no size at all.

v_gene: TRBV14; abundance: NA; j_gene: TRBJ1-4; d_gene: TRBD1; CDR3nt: TGTGCCAGCAGCCAAGTGGGACAGGGGGCAAGTGGAAAACTGTTTTTT; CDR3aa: CASSQVGQGASGKLFF
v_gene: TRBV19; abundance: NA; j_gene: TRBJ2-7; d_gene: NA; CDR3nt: TGTGCCAGTAGTGGGGCGGTAACAAATACCTACGAGCAGTACTTC; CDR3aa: CASSGAVTNTYEQYF
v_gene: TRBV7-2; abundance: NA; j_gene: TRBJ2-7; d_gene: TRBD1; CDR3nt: TGTGCCAGCCGCTCGGACAGGGTAGGGGAGCAGTACTTC; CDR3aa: CASRSDRVGEQYF
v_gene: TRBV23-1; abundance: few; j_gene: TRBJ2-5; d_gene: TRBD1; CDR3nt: TGCGCCAGCAGTCAACGGACAGGGCGAGAGACCCAGTACTTC; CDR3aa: CASSQRTGRETQYF
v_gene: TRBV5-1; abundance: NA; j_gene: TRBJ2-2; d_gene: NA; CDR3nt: TGCGCCAGCAGCTTGAAAGCGGTTAACACCGGGGAGCTGTTTTTT; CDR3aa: CASSLKAVNTGELFF
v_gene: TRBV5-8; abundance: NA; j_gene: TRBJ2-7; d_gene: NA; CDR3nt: TGTGCCAGCAGTAACACAGGGTTTGTGCAGTACTTC; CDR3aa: CASSNTGFVQYF
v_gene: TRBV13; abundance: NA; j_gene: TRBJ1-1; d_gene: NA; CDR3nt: TGTGCCAGCAGCTTATTGGGCATCAACACTGAAGCTTTCTTT; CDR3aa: CASSLLGINTEAFF
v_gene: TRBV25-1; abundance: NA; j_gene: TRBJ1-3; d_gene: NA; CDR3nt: TGTGCCAGCAGGCGAGGGGGAAACTCTGGAAACACCATATATTTT; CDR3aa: CASRRGGNSGNTIYF
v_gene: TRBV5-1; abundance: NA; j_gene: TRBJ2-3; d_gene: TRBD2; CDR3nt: TGCGCCAGCAGCTTGGTAGCGGGAGGGCTGGATACGCAGTATTTT; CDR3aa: CASSLVAGGLDTQYF
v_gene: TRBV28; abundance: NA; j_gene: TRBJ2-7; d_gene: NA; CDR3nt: TGTGCCAGCAGACTGACAGGTGGGTCCTACGAGCAGTACTTC; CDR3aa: CASRLTGGSYEQYF
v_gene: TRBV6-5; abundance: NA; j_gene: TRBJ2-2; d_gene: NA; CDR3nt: TGTGCCAGCAGTTACTCGTTGACAGCCAACACCGGGGAGCTGTTTTTT; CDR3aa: CASSYSLTANTGELFF
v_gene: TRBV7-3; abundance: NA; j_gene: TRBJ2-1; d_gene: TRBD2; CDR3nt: TGTGCCAGCAGCCCACAGGTAGCGGGAGATTTGCGGTTCTTC; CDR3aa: CASSPQVAGDLRFF
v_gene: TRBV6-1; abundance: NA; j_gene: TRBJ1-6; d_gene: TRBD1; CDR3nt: TGTGCCAGCACCACTGCCGGGACAGGGAGTTCACCCCTCCACTTT; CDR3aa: CASTTAGTGSSPLHF
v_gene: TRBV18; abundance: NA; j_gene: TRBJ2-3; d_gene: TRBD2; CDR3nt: TGTGCCAGCTCTACGGGGGGGGCAGCTACGCAGTATTTT; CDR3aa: CASSTGGAATQYF
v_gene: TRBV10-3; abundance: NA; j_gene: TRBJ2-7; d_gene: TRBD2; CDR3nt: TGTGCCACCGGCGGGGGGATCTACGAGCAGTACTTC; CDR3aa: CATGGGIYEQYF
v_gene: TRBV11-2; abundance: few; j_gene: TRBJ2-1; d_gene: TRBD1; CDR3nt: TGTGCCAGCAGCAAGAACAGGGGGAGCTCCTACAATGAGCAGTTCTTC; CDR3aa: CASSKNRGSSYNEQFF
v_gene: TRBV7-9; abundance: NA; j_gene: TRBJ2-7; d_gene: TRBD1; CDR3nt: TGTGCCAGCAGCCCCGGACAGGGTCGAGAAGGTTACGAGCAGTACTTC; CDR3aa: CASSPGQGREGYEQYF
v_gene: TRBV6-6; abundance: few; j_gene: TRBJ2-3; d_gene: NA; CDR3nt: TGTGCCAGCAGTTACCGGGCGGGTAGCACAGATACGCAGTATTTT; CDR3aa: CASSYRAGSTDTQYF
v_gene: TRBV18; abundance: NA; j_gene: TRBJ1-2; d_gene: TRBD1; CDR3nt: TGTGCCAGCTCTTTAGACAGGGGGGATCATGGCTACACCTTC; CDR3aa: CASSLDRGDHGYTF
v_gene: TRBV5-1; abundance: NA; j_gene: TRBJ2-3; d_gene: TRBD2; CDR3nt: TGCGCCAGCAGCCTAAGGACTAGCGGGACGAGCACAGATACGCAGTATTTT; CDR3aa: CASSLRTSGTSTDTQYF
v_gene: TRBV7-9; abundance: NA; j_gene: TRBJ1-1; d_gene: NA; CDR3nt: TGTGCCAGCAGCCCCCTGGTGGGCTCGGGGATCACTGAAGCTTTCTTT; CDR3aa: CASSPLVGSGITEAFF
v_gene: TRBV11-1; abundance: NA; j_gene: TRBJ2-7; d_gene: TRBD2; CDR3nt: TGTGCCAGCAGCCGTCCGACTAGCGGGCTCTACGAGCAGTACTTC; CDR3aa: CASSRPTSGLYEQYF
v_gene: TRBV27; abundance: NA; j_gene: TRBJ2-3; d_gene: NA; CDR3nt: TGTGCCAGCAGCCATTATGTGAGGGGCACAGATACGCAGTATTTT; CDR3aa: CASSHYVRGTDTQYF
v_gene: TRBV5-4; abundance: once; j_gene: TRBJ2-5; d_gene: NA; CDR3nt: TGTGCCAGCAGCTTCCGGGACTTGCAAGAGACCCAGTACTTC; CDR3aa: CASSFRDLQETQYF
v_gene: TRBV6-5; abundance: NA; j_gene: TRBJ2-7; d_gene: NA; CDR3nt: TGTGCCAGCAGTCCGGGACAAACCTACGAGCAGTACTTC; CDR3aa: CASSPGQTYEQYF
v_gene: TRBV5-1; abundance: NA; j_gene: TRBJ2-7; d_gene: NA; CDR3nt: TGCGCCAGCAGCTTGTGGGGGGACTCCTACGAGCAGTACTTC; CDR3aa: CASSLWGDSYEQYF
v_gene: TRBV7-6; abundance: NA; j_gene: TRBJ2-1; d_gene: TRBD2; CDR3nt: TGTGCCAGCAGCGTCGGGACTAGCGGGAGCAATGAGCAGTTCTTC; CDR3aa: CASSVGTSGSNEQFF
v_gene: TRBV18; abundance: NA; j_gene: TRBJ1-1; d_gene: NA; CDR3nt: TGTGCCAGCTCACCCCGGGAGACTAACACTGAAGCTTTCTTT; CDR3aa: CASSPRETNTEAFF
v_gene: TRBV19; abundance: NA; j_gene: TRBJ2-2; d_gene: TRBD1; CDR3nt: TGTGCCAGTAGTGACAGGGGGCGAATGGATTCCGGGGAGCTGTTTTTT; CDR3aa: CASSDRGRMDSGELFF